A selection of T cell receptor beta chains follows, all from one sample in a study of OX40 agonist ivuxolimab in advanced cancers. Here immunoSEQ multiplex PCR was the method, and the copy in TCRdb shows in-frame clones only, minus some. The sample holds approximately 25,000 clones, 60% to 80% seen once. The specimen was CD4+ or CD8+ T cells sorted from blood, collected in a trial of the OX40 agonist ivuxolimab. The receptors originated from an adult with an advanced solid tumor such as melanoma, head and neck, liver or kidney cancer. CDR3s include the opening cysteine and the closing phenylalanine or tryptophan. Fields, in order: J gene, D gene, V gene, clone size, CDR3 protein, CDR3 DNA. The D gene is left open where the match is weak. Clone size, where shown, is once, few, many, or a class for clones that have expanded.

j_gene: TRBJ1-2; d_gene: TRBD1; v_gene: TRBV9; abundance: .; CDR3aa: CASSDPTGVYGYTF; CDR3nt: TGTGCCAGCAGCGACCCGACAGGGGTTTATGGCTACACCTTC
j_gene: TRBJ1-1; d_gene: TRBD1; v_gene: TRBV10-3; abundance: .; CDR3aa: CAISVDRAGTEAFF; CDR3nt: TGTGCCATCAGTGTGGACAGGGCTGGCACTGAAGCTTTCTTT
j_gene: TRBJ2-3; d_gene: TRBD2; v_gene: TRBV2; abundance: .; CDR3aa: CASIAGYRTDTQYF; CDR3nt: TGTGCCAGCATAGCGGGTTACCGCACAGATACGCAGTATTTT
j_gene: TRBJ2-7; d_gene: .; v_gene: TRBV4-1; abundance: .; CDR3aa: CASSISVSYEQYF; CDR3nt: TGCGCCAGCAGCATCTCGGTCTCCTACGAGCAGTACTTC
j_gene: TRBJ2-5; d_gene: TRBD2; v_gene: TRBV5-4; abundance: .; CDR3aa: CASSAPTSGSETQYF; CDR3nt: TGTGCCAGCAGCGCGCCGACTAGCGGGAGTGAGACCCAGTACTTC
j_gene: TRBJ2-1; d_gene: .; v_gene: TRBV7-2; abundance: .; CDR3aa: CASSLGQRRPLNEQFF; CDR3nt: TGCGCCAGCAGCTTAGGTCAGAGAAGACCTCTCAATGAGCAGTTCTTC
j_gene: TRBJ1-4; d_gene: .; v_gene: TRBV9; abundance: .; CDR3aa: CASSVAGGDEKLFF; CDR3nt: TGTGCCAGCAGCGTAGCCGGGGGAGATGAAAAACTGTTTTTT
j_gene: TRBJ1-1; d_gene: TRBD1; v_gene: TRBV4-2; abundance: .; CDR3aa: CASTDSGTGTMNTEAFF; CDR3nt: TGTGCCAGCACCGACTCCGGGACAGGCACAATGAACACTGAAGCTTTCTTT
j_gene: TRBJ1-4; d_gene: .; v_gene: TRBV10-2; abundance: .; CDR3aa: CASSESSEKLFF; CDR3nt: TGCGCCAGCAGTGAGTCGAGTGAAAAACTGTTTTTT
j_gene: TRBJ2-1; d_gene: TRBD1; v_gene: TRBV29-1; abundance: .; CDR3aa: CSAPPIARGQDNEQFF; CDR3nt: TGCAGCGCCCCGCCGATAGCAAGGGGGCAAGACAATGAGCAGTTCTTC
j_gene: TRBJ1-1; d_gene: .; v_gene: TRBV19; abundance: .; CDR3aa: CASIGVWRRSSEAFF; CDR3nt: TGTGCCAGTATAGGGGTTTGGAGAAGGTCCTCTGAAGCTTTCTTT
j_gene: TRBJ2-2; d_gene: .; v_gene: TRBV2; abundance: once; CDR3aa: CASSQKGGELFF; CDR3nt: TGTGCCAGCAGTCAAAAAGGCGGGGAGCTGTTTTTT
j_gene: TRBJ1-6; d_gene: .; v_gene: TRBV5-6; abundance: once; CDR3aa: CASREYDPNSPLHF; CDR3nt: TGTGCCAGCAGAGAGTATGACCCCAATTCACCCCTCCACTTT
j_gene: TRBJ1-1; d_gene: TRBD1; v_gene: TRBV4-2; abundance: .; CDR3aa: CASSQERTGSTEAFF; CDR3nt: TGTGCCAGCAGCCAAGAACGGACAGGGAGCACTGAAGCTTTCTTT
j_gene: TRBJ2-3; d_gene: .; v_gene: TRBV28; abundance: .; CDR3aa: CASSLEVDTQYF; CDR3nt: TGTGCCAGCAGTTTAGAGGTAGATACGCAGTATTTT
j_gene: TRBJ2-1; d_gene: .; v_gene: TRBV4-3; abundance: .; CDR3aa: CASSQDSGKNNEQFF; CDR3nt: TGCGCCAGCAGCCAAGATAGTGGGAAAAACAATGAGCAGTTCTTC
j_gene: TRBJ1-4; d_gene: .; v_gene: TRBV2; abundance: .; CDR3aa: CASSSQGITNEKLFF; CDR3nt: TGTGCCAGCAGTTCTCAGGGGATAACTAATGAAAAACTGTTTTTT
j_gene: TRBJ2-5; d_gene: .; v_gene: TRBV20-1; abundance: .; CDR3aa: CSSTEGMTQYF; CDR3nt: TGCAGTTCCACGGAGGGAATGACCCAGTACTTC
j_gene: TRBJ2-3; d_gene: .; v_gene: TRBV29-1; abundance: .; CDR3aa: CSVVVSGTDTQYF; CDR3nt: TGCAGCGTTGTGGTGAGCGGCACAGATACGCAGTATTTT
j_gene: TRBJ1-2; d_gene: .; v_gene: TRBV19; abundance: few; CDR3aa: CARIRKYGYTF; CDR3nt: TGTGCCAGGATTAGGAAATATGGCTACACCTTC
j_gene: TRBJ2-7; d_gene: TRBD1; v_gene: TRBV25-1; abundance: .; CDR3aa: CASSEWRQGIYEQYF; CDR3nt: TGTGCCAGCAGTGAATGGAGACAGGGGATCTACGAGCAGTACTTC
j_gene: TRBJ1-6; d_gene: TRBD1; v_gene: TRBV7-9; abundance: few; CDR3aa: CASSLGGTGEGPYHF; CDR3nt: TGTGCCAGCAGCTTAGGAGGGACAGGGGAAGGGCCCTACCACTTT
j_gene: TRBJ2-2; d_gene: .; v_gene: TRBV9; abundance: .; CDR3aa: CASSLKWGTGELFF; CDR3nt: TGTGCCAGCAGCCTCAAATGGGGGACCGGGGAGCTGTTTTTT
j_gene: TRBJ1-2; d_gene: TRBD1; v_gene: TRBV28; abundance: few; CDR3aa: CASRLSLTGYGYTF; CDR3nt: TGTGCCAGCAGACTCTCTCTGACAGGGTATGGCTACACCTTC
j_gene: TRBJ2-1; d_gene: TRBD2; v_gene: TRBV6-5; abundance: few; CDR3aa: CASSLGEGNEQFF; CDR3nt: TGTGCCAGCAGTTTAGGGGAGGGCAATGAGCAGTTCTTC
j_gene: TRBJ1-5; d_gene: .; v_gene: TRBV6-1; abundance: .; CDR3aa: CASSEGSRGGNQPQHF; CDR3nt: TGTGCCAGCAGTGAGGGGTCCAGGGGAGGCAATCAGCCCCAGCATTTT
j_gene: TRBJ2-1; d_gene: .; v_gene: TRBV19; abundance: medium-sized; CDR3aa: CASSIVRNEQFF; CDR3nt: TGTGCCAGTAGTATAGTGAGGAATGAGCAGTTCTTC
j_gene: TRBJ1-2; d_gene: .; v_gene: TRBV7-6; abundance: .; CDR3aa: CASTEGYGYTF; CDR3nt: TGTGCCAGCACGGAGGGGTATGGCTACACCTTC
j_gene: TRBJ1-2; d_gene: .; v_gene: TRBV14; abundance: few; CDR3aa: CASSQETWWGYTF; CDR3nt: TGTGCCAGCAGCCAAGAAACCTGGTGGGGCTACACCTTC
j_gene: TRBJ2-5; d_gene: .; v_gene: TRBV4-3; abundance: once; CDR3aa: CASSQDLGDAETQYF; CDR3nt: TGCGCCAGCAGCCAAGATCTAGGTGATGCAGAGACCCAGTACTTC
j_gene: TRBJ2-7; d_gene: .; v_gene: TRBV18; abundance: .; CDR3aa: CASSPGVGGGEQYF; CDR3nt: TGTGCCAGCTCACCTGGGGTCGGTGGGGGCGAGCAGTACTTC
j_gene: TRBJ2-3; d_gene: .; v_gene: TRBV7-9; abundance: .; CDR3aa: CASSQFRVGDTQYF; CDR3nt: TGTGCCAGCAGCCAATTCAGGGTCGGAGATACGCAGTATTTT
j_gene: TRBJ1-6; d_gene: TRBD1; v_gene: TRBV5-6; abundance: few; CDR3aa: CASSAGQGEGSPLHF; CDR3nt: TGTGCCAGCAGCGCGGGACAGGGGGAGGGTTCACCCCTCCACTTT
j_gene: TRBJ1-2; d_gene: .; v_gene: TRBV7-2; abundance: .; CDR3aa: CASSHRQELNYGYTF; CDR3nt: TGTGCCAGCAGCCATCGACAGGAACTTAACTATGGCTACACCTTC
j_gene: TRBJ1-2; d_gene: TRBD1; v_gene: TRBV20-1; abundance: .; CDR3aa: CSAWTGYGYTF; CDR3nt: TGCAGTGCTTGGACAGGGTACGGCTACACCTTC
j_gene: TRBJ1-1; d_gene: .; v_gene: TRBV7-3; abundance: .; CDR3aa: CASSSRGDYSEAFF; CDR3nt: TGTGCCAGCAGCTCGAGGGGAGACTATTCTGAAGCTTTCTTT
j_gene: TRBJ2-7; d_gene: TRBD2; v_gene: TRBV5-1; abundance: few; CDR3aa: CASSWTSGGPYEQYF; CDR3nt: TGCGCCAGCAGCTGGACTAGCGGGGGCCCCTACGAGCAGTACTTC
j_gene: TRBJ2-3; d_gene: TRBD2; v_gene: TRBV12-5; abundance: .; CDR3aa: CASGLVGKSGGQDTQYF; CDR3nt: TGTGCTAGTGGTTTGGTAGGCAAAAGCGGGGGGCAAGATACGCAGTATTTT